This T cell receptor beta chain was profiled in a study of siplizumab effects on memory and regulatory T cells. Whole-study results and caveats: With siplizumab, mappable alloreactive CD4+ clones averaged roughly 69% Treg-derived, versus more than 25% in controls. There appeared to be greater diversity in naive T cells than in memory cells, and naive T cells seemed major contributors to the alloresponse.

In the case of this clone: Antigen specificity is unknown.

Per the germline V gene, CDR1 is SGHNT and CDR2 is YYREEE (reference sequence). Trimming shortened V by 3 bases and J by 2 bases, and 15 bases separated the two germline ends. The CDR3 totals 16 residues. Clones were read by immunoSEQ multiplex PCR, and TCRdb kept only the in-frame ones, dropping some. The repertoire holds some 100,000 clones, with more than 85% as singletons. Sequencing was done on a sample of CD4+ T cells sorted from blood. J is TRBJ1-5 and V is TRBV5-4; no firm D call. The receptor's source is a human donor in good health. CDR3 sequence (DNA): TGTGCCAGCAGCTGTGACCCTAGCGAGGGCAATCAGCCCCAGCATTTT. Protein product: CASSCDPSEGNQPQHF.